A selection of T cell receptor beta chains follows, all from one sample in a study of cytomegalovirus exposure and HLA in healthy donors. Profiled with immunoSEQ multiplex PCR; TCRdb holds only in-frame clones, not every one. The sample carries 95,000 to 100,000 clones, about 80% recorded once. Sequencing was performed on PBMCs. The source is a man in his forties in good health and CMV-seronegative. CDR3s leave out the opening cysteine and the closing phenylalanine or tryptophan. Each record gives: V gene, CDR3 protein.

TRBV5-1 | ASSVDRGYEKLF
TRBV10-1 | ASSGTGNGNTIY
TRBV5-5 | ASSLKGAVEQY
TRBV5-5 | ASSTLVGPPLH
TRBV11-2 | ASLRLANTGELF
TRBV6-5 | AISRGGTEAF
TRBV21-1 | ASSKPGQTNTGELF
TRBV4-1 | ASSLGGVGTGELF
TRBV7-2 | ASSLIQAGGPGEQF
TRBV11-2 | ASSLEGVGGELF
TRBV5-8 | ASSSRLGTGEKLF
TRBV7-3 | ASSFFGANVLT
TRBV19 | ASSTLAGLGTDTQY
TRBV6-5 | ASSLSPNTEAF
TRBV18 | ASSPGQGTTEAF
TRBV19 | ASSKGLDYDFTQY
TRBV30 | AWSVFGGSGMDTEAF
TRBV9 | ASSTGTAGSGNTIY
TRBV20-1 | SAGSRTQY
TRBV6-6 | ASSVGGYGYT
TRBV5-6 | ASKLVDRENYGYT
TRBV7-9 | ASSLAQGSGELF
TRBV5-4 | ASSPTGDREQF
TRBV5-8 | ASSLVSGTGDRT
TRBV2 | ASRKGISEAF
TRBV7-2 | ASSLGNGGYSPLH
TRBV5-6 | ASSLDRGQDTQY
TRBV18 | ASSPLLNEKLF
TRBV7-3 | ASSLGGMGETQY
TRBV10-2 | ASSESGRGSGANVLT
TRBV2 | ASRGLVPYTDTQY
TRBV27 | ASSPTTTGEQF
TRBV6-5 | ASSYRLSGSGNTIY
TRBV15 | ATSRDPGQGPGNTIY
TRBV7-3 | ASSSYRATEAF
TRBV19 | ASSTTNLGGEKLF
TRBV28 | ASRGAGETQY
TRBV5-1 | ASSLARGTGELF
TRBV28 | ASSLVDNGYT
TRBV18 | ASSPRGQGQEAF
TRBV2 | ASEQGTYNEQF